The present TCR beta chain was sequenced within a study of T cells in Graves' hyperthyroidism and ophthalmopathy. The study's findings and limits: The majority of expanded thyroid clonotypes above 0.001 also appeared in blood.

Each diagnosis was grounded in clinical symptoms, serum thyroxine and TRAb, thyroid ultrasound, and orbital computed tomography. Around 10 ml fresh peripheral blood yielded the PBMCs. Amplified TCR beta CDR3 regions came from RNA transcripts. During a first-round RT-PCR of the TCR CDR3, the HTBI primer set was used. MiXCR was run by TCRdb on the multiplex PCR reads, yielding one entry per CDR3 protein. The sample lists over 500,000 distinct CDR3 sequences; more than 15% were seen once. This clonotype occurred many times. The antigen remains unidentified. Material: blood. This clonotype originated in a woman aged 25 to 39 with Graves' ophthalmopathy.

The CDR3 loop reads CASSLGIPYEQYF. The CDR3 nucleotides read TGTGCCAGCAGCTTAGGTATCCCCTACGAGCAGTACTTC. The V gene is TRBV7-2, the J gene TRBJ2-7, with D unclear. The germline V gene has CDR1 SGHTA and CDR2 FQGNSA. Trimming took 1 base from V and 2 from J, leaving 6 bases between them. The CDR3 loop spans 13 amino acids.